The 25 T cell receptor beta chains listed next were all sequenced from one sample in a study of T cell responses to AZD1222 COVID-19 vaccine. Sequencing was performed with immunoSEQ multiplex PCR; in TCRdb, only in-frame clones are kept and a portion is missing. The profile covers roughly 250,000 clones, with 93% appearing a single time and roughly 0.5% taken by the ten largest. The sample was peripheral blood, taken on day 0 of AZD1222 vaccination. The source is an adult in good health.

V gene TRBV27 combines with J gene TRBJ1-2; D gene uncertain. Trimming cost V 5 bases and J 7 bases, with 11 bases left between them. Looked up from germline, CDR1 is MNHEY and CDR2 is SMNVEV (reference sequence). The CDR3 has 12 amino acids. CDR3 sequence: CASSPNTGGYTF. In DNA form, the CDR3 reads TGTGCCAGCAGTCCTAACACCGGTGGCTACACCTTC.

The table lists this clone with a few counts. This chain links TRBV30 with TRBJ1-2, with D perhaps TRBD1 (5 bases). There are 12 residues in the CDR3. Between the trimmed V and J ends, which lost 5 bases and 3 bases, there was a span of 10 bases. Germline assignment: CDR1 GTSNPN and CDR2 SVGIG (reference sequence). CDR3 nucleotide sequence: TGTGCCTGGGACATGGGACACTATGGCTACACCTTC. It codes for CAWDMGHYGYTF. The full variable domain, in which reference TRBV30 and TRBJ1-2 provide the parts outside the CDR3, is SQTIHQWPATLVQPVGSPLSLECTVEGTSNPNLYWYRQAAGRGLQLLFYSVGIGQISSEVPQNLSASRPQDRQFILSSKKLLLSDSGFYLCAWDMGHYGYTFGSGTRLTVV.

The CDR3 sequence is CAISEELSGANVLTF. For the CDR3, the DNA is TGTGCCATCAGTGAGGAGTTATCTGGGGCCAACGTCCTGACTTTC. This chain connects TRBV10-3 to TRBJ2-6; D is uncertain. From germline, CDR1 is ENHRY and CDR2 SYGVKD. Trimming took off 2 bases at V and 1 base at J, with 6 bases between the two ends. This CDR3 has 15 amino acids.

V gene TRBV7-9 combines with J gene TRBJ2-3; unclear D gene. The CDR3 runs 16 residues. Trimming left V 4 bases short and J 0 bases short, with 14 bases between. Germline lookup yields CDR1 SEHNR and CDR2 FQNEAQ (reference sequence). Here the CDR3 DNA reads TGTGCCAGCAGCTCCCGTAACGAAGCGAGCACAGATACGCAGTATTTT. Amino acid sequence: CASSSRNEASTDTQYF.

The CDR3 region is CSVRGASLKTQYF. DNA of the CDR3: TGCAGCGTGAGGGGGGCCTCATTGAAGACCCAGTACTTC. V gene TRBV29-1 combines with J gene TRBJ2-5; D assignment may be TRBD1 or TRBD2 (6 bases each). Trimming removed 6 bases from V and 6 bases from J, with 17 bases in between. Per germline, CDR1 SQVTM and CDR2 ANQGSEA. The CDR3 runs to 13 residues. Full variable domain (rest looked up from reference TRBV29-1 and TRBJ2-5): SAVISQKPSRDICQRGTSLTIQCQVDSQVTMMFWYRQQPGQSLTLIATANQGSEATYESGFVIDKFPISRPNLTFSTLTVSNMSPEDSSIYLCSVRGASLKTQYFGPGTRLLVL.

The CDR3 loop is CASSPRQGRYEQYF. In DNA form, the CDR3 reads TGTGCCAGCAGCCCAAGACAGGGCCGCTACGAGCAGTACTTC. The rearrangement uses TRBV11-2 and TRBJ2-7; 7 bases map to TRBD1. With V trimmed by 5 bases and J by 3 bases, 7 bases remained unmatched. The CDR3 length is 14 residues. The germline V gene encodes CDR1 SGHAT and CDR2 FQNNGV.

The rearrangement joins TRBV11-2 to TRBJ2-7, with a possible D match to TRBD2 (6 bases). V was cut by 3 bases and J by 2 bases, with 11 bases left in between. Germline lookup yields CDR1 SGHAT and CDR2 FQNNGV. This CDR3 is 14 amino acids long. The CDR3 DNA reads TGTGCCAGCAGCTTGGGAGGAGGGGCCTACGAGCAGTACTTC. Translated: CASSLGGGAYEQYF. The whole variable domain, remainder taken from reference TRBV11-2 and TRBJ2-7, is EAGVAQSPRYKIIEKRQSVAFWCNPISGHATLYWYQQILGQGPKLLIQFQNNGVVDDSQLPKDRFSAERLKGVDSTLKIQPAKLEDSAVYLCASSLGGGAYEQYFGPGTRLTVT.

J is TRBJ2-7 and V is TRBV19, with D perhaps matching TRBD2 (7 bases). CDR3 size: 12 residues. Germline CDR1 is LNHDA and CDR2 is SQIVND (reference sequence). Trimming stripped 8 bases from V and 6 bases from J, with 14 bases between. CDR3 in DNA: TGTGCCAGTTCGACGGGGGGCCTCGAGCAGTACTTC. Translating it yields CASSTGGLEQYF.

The rearrangement uses TRBV28 and TRBJ1-6; D unresolved. The V gene lost 6 bases and the J gene lost 3 bases, with 6 bases spanning the gap. Germline CDR1 and CDR2: MDHEN and SYDVKM. The CDR3 extends over 13 amino acids. The CDR3 sequence: CASRVNYNSPLHF. The CDR3 DNA reads as TGTGCCAGCAGAGTCAACTATAATTCACCCCTCCACTTT.

The chain recombines TRBV7-9 with TRBJ2-5; D unclear. The germline CDR1 and CDR2 sequences are SEHNR and FQNEAQ (reference sequence). Trimming pared 0 bases from V and 0 bases from J, leaving 8 bases between. The CDR3 runs 15 residues. The CDR3 DNA reads as TGTGCCAGCAGCTTAGCGTGGAAGTACCAAGAGACCCAGTACTTC. This translates into CASSLAWKYQETQYF.

This chain links TRBV7-9 with TRBJ2-2; no firm D call. The CDR3 sequence is 13 residues long. Germline V lookup: CDR1 SEHNR, CDR2 FQNEAQ (reference sequence). V was clipped by 5 bases and J by 6 bases, with 10 bases between them. CDR3 region: CASSPGVAGELFF. CDR3 nucleotide sequence: TGTGCCAGCAGCCCTGGGGTTGCCGGGGAGCTGTTTTTT.

The chain recombines TRBV11-2 with TRBJ2-1, with TRBD2 matching 15 bases. The CDR3 extends over 15 amino acids. After removal of 4 bases from V and 9 bases from J, the junction contained 4 bases not matched to a gene. Germline lookup yields CDR1 SGHAT and CDR2 FQNNGV. CDR3 amino acids: CASSSPGLAGGEQFF. Here the CDR3 DNA reads TGTGCCAGCAGCTCCCCGGGACTAGCGGGAGGTGAGCAGTTCTTC.

The chain employs TRBV18 and TRBJ2-7; 11 bases fit TRBD1. J was trimmed by 2 bases and V by 3 bases; bases with no gene match: 3. Germline loops: CDR1 KGHSH, CDR2 LQKENI. The CDR3 has 15 amino acids. CDR3 residues: CASSPGGQGAYEQYF. CDR3 nucleotides: TGTGCCAGCTCACCGGGGGGACAGGGGGCCTACGAGCAGTACTTC.

The V gene is TRBV4-1, the J gene TRBJ1-5; perhaps TRBD1 as D (5 bases). This CDR3 has 16 residues. From germline, CDR1 is MGHRA and CDR2 YSYEKL. V lost 6 bases, J lost 0 bases, and 15 bases lay in between. The CDR3 region has the DNA TGCGCCAGCAGTCTTCGACAGTCTGATAGCAATCAGCCCCAGCATTTT. Amino acids: CASSLRQSDSNQPQHF.

The chain links TRBV3-1 (or the pseudogene TRBV3-2) to TRBJ2-3; no clear D gene. The germline CDR1 and CDR2 sequences are LGHDT and YNNKEL (reference sequence). This CDR3 has 15 residues. V was shortened by 2 bases and J by 1 base, with 10 bases between the two germline ends. CDR3 nucleotide sequence: TGTGCCAGCAGCCAATACGGGCCTCGCACAGATACGCAGTATTTT. The encoded protein is CASSQYGPRTDTQYF.

The chain combines TRBV20-1 with TRBJ2-1; D is undetermined. The germline V and J ends were trimmed by 6 bases and 3 bases, with 6 bases remaining between them. Germline V lookup: CDR1 DFQATT, CDR2 SNEGSKA (reference sequence). The CDR3 runs 11 residues. The CDR3 sequence is CSANRYNEQFF. CDR3 nucleotides: TGCAGTGCCAACCGCTACAATGAGCAGTTCTTC.

The chain links TRBV6-1 to TRBJ2-3; D uncertain. This CDR3 region has 18 residues. CDR1 is MNHNS, CDR2 SASEGT, per germline. Trimming pared 2 bases from V and 7 bases from J, leaving 25 bases between. The CDR3 nucleotides read TGTGCCAGCAGTGAATTTTCTGTCAGACCGAACCAACGGCATACGCAGTATTTT. Its protein product is CASSEFSVRPNQRHTQYF.

The gene calls are TRBV2 and TRBJ2-6; TRBD1 matches at 12 bases. Per germline, CDR1 SNHLY and CDR2 FYNNEI. CDR3 length: 18 residues. V gave up 6 bases and J gave up 2 bases; unmatched junction bases: 8. The chain's CDR3 is CASRRPGQGAAGANVLTF. The CDR3 coding sequence is TGTGCCAGCAGGAGACCGGGACAGGGGGCAGCTGGGGCCAACGTCCTGACTTTC.

The V and J genes are TRBV24-1 and TRBJ2-2; no firm D call. V gave up 5 bases and J gave up 2 bases, with 5 bases separating them. From germline, CDR1 is KGHDR and CDR2 SFDVKD. The CDR3 consists of 13 residues. The DNA of the CDR3 is TGTGCCACCAGTGTGTCTAACACCGGGGAGCTGTTTTTT. Translating gives CATSVSNTGELFF.

The chain employs TRBV9 and TRBJ2-7, with D maybe TRBD2 (5 bases). Between the trimmed V and J ends, which lost 2 bases and 7 bases, there was a span of 10 bases. In germline, CDR1 is SGDLS, CDR2 YYNGEE. The CDR3 runs 12 residues. In DNA, the CDR3 is TGTGCCAGCAGCGTTTTCGAGGGAGAGCAGTACTTC. It is translated as CASSVFEGEQYF.

This chain connects TRBV5-1 to TRBJ2-7; D unresolved. Germline V gene lookup returns CDR1 SGHRS and CDR2 YFSETQ. The V gene lost 0 bases and the J gene lost 1 base, with 8 bases spanning the gap. This CDR3 is 14 amino acids long. The CDR3 nucleotides are TGCGCCAGCAGCTTGGATCCTCCATCCTACGAGCAGTACTTC. As protein: CASSLDPPSYEQYF.

This chain uses TRBV28 with TRBJ2-7; 10 nucleotides line up with TRBD2. The CDR3 spans 15 residues. After removal of 6 bases from V and 3 bases from J, the junction contained 8 bases not matched to a gene. In germline, CDR1 is MDHEN, CDR2 SYDVKM. The CDR3 spells CASRPSSGGFYEQYF. The CDR3 DNA follows: TGTGCCAGCAGGCCCTCTAGCGGGGGTTTCTACGAGCAGTACTTC.

The chain carries TRBV3-1 (or the pseudogene TRBV3-2) and TRBJ2-7, with 9 bases matching TRBD2. CDR3 size: 13 residues. Looked up from germline, CDR1 is LGHDT and CDR2 is YNNKEL (reference sequence). With 5 bases clipped from V and 4 bases from J, the junction kept 3 bases outside the gene matches. DNA of the CDR3: TGTGCCAGCAGCGGGCTAGCGGGATACGAGCAGTACTTC. This codes for CASSGLAGYEQYF.

This rearrangement joins TRBV2 to TRBJ2-7, with 8 bases fitting TRBD1. Germline CDR1 is SNHLY and CDR2 is FYNNEI. The CDR3 loop spans 14 amino acids. V was pared by 4 bases and J by 3 bases, with 5 bases of the junction left unmatched. The CDR3 reads CASSGRTGNYEQYF. CDR3 DNA sequence: TGTGCCAGCAGTGGTCGGACAGGGAACTACGAGCAGTACTTC.

The J gene is TRBJ2-1, the V gene TRBV11-1, with 8 bases that match TRBD2. CDR3 length equals 14 residues. The germline V gene encodes CDR1 SGHAT and CDR2 FQDESV (reference sequence). The V gene end was trimmed by 5 bases and the J gene end by 9 bases; junction bases not matched to a gene: 9. CDR3 DNA sequence: TGTGCCAGCAGCCCCGGGACTAGTCTCGGTGAGCAGTTCTTC. Translation: CASSPGTSLGEQFF.